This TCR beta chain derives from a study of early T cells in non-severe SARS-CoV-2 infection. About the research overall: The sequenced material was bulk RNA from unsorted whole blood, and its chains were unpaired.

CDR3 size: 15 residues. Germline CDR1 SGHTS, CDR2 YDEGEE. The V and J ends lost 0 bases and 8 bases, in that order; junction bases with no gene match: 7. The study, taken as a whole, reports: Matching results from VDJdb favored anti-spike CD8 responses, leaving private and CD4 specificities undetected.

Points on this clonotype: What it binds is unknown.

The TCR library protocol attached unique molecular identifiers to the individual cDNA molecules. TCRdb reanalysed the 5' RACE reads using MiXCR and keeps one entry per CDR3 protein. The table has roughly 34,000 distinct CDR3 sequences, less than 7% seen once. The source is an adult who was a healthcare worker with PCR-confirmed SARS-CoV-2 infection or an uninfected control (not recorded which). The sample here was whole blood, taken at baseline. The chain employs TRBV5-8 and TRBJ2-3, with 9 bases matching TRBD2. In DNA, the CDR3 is TGTGCCAGCAGCTTGGCGGCTAGCGGGATCGTTACGCAGTATTTT. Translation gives CASSLAASGIVTQYF.